The 9 T cell receptor beta chains given below trace back to one sample, sequenced in a study of T cells in Graves' hyperthyroidism and ophthalmopathy (dated by TCRdb to the late 2010s). The method was multiplex PCR. For sequencing, an Illumina HiSeq 2000 was employed. The TCR beta CDR3 regions were amplified from the RNA transcripts. A first-round RT-PCR of the TCR CDR3 used the HTBI primer set with the Qiagen OneStep RT-PCR kit. TCRdb reworked the public reads: Q25 trimming with fastp, MiXCR clone assembly, productive beta chains retained. CDR3 protein sequences are deduplicated, and each keeps its most common genes and DNA. This sample comprises roughly 650,000 distinct CDR3 sequences, more than 15% of them detected only once. The ten largest account for under 3.5% of the sample. Material: blood. Receptors were obtained from a woman between 40 and 50 years old with Graves' ophthalmopathy.

The chain employs TRBV7-9 and TRBJ1-3; D possibly corresponds to TRBD1 (5 bases). CDR1 and CDR2 (germline): SEHNR, FQNEAQ (reference sequence). V was cut by 5 bases and J by 0 bases, with 14 bases left in between. The CDR3 sequence is 16 residues long. The CDR3 coding sequence is TGTGCCAGCAGCCTCCGGGGACCGAGCTCTGGAAACACCATATATTTT. This encodes CASSLRGPSSGNTIYF. Drawing the rest from reference TRBV7-9 and TRBJ1-3, the complete variable domain is DTGVSQNPRHKITKRGQNVTFRCDPISEHNRLYWYRQTLGQGPEFLTYFQNEAQLEKSRLLSDRFSAERPKGSFSTLEIQRTEQGDSAMYLCASSLRGPSSGNTIYFGEGSWLTVV.

V gene TRBV2 combines with J gene TRBJ1-2; D gene unclear. This CDR3 spans 10 amino acids. Looked up from germline, CDR1 is SNHLY and CDR2 is FYNNEI. Trimming took off 3 bases at V and 5 bases at J, with 1 base between the two ends. This CDR3 reads CASSDYGYTF. In DNA form, the CDR3 reads TGTGCCAGCAGTGATTATGGCTACACCTTC.

This clonotype was picked up many times. J is TRBJ1-5 and V is TRBV30; TRBD1 aligns across 7 bases. The V segment lost 0 bases and the J segment 6 bases; nucleotides outside the gene matches: 5. The length of the CDR3 is 14 residues. Per the germline V gene, CDR1 is GTSNPN and CDR2 is SVGIG (reference sequence). CDR3 protein: CAWSVNTGVQPQHF. CDR3 sequence (DNA): TGTGCCTGGAGTGTAAATACAGGGGTTCAGCCCCAGCATTTT.

Worth noting for this clonotype: This may be a read error, as it is one base from a much larger clone. The rearrangement uses TRBV7-2 and TRBJ2-7; D unresolved. The CDR3 has 15 residues. The germline V and J ends were trimmed by 0 bases and 9 bases, with 18 bases remaining between them. Germline V lookup: CDR1 SGHTA, CDR2 FQGNSA. This CDR3 reads CASSLAGSGSHGQYF. The CDR3 DNA reads TGTGCCAGCAGCTTAGCGGGGTCGGGTTCCCACGGGCAGTACTTC.

This clonotype was counted at least ten times. V is TRBV11-2 and J is TRBJ2-1; possibly TRBD1 or TRBD2 for D (5 bases each). Germline CDR1 and CDR2: SGHAT and FQNNGV. The CDR3 contains 14 residues. V was trimmed by 4 bases and J by 12 bases, leaving 19 bases between them. DNA for the CDR3: TGTGCCAGCAGCTCACTCCGGGGCGACCGTCGGCAGTTCTTC. Amino acids: CASSSLRGDRRQFF. Supplemented by reference TRBV11-2 and TRBJ2-1, the full variable domain reads EAGVAQSPRYKIIEKRQSVAFWCNPISGHATLYWYQQILGQGPKLLIQFQNNGVVDDSQLPKDRFSAERLKGVDSTLKIQPAKLEDSAVYLCASSSLRGDRRQFFGPGTRLTVL.

This chain connects TRBV6-1 to TRBJ1-4; D perhaps matches TRBD1 (5 bases). Germline CDR1 is MNHNS and CDR2 is SASEGT. There are 15 residues in the CDR3. Trimming stripped 1 base from V and 7 bases from J, with 13 bases between. DNA for the CDR3: TGTGCCAGCAGTGAAGTTTCTGGCAGGGTTGAAAAACTGTTTTTT. Protein product: CASSEVSGRVEKLFF.

This clonotype has only a few counts. The DNA of the CDR3 is TGCAGTGCTAAGAAGCAAGACCTGTATGATGAGCAGTTCTTC. It translates to CSAKKQDLYDEQFF. The chain uses TRBV20-1 and TRBJ2-1; no definite D call. This CDR3 is built from 14 residues. Germline V gene lookup returns CDR1 DFQATT and CDR2 SNEGSKA (reference sequence). V lost 4 bases and J 8 bases, leaving 18 bases between the germline ends.

The J gene is TRBJ2-3, the V gene TRBV12-3 or TRBV12-4, with D possibly matching TRBD1 (5 bases). Trimming removed 2 bases from V and 2 bases from J, with 11 bases in between. There are 15 residues in the CDR3. In DNA, the CDR3 is TGTGCCAGCAGTTTACAGGGTGGGAACACAGATACGCAGTATTTT. It yields the protein CASSLQGGNTDTQYF.

This clonotype occurred many times. J is TRBJ1-2 and V is TRBV6-1; 8 positions agree with TRBD1. The germline V gene has CDR1 MNHNS and CDR2 SASEGT. V lost 7 bases to trimming and J lost 1 base; unmatched junction nucleotides: 11. This CDR3 spans 16 amino acids. The CDR3 loop is CASTGYRGDLNYGYTF. The CDR3 nucleotides are TGTGCCAGCACGGGGTACAGGGGGGACCTTAACTATGGCTACACCTTC.